These 20 T cell receptor beta chains were sequenced from one sample in a study of blood T cells in healthy people across ages. Using a J-beta primer mix together with a sample-barcoded 5' primer, a second PCR was run for about 6 to 11 cycles. TCRdb ran MiXCR on the 5' RACE reads and lists one entry per CDR3 protein. The sample lists 1.5 million to 2 million distinct CDR3 sequences; about 50% were seen once. The sequencing sample was made of blood. All receptors derive from a woman in her forties in good health.

The CDR3 region has the DNA TGTGCCAGCAGTTTACTAGCGGGGGCAGATACGCAGTATTTT. Residues: CASSLLAGADTQYF. J is TRBJ2-3 and V is TRBV12-3 or TRBV12-4; the match to TRBD2 covers 10 bases. Losses at the gene ends were 2 bases for V and 4 bases for J; bases not matched to a gene: 0. The CDR3 totals 14 residues.

This clonotype came up a few times. This chain uses TRBV6-5 with TRBJ1-2; D perhaps matches TRBD1 (6 bases). Looked up from germline, CDR1 is MNHEY and CDR2 is SVGAGI. Trimming pared 3 bases from V and 4 bases from J, leaving 12 bases between. The CDR3 is 14 residues long. CDR3: CASSYTGIGYGYTF. CDR3 DNA: TGTGCCAGCAGTTATACAGGGATTGGCTATGGCTACACCTTC.

The gene calls are TRBV6-2 or TRBV6-3 and TRBJ2-5, with 7 bases aligning to TRBD2. The V gene end was trimmed by 6 bases and the J gene end by 3 bases; junction bases not matched to a gene: 7. The CDR3 consists of 14 residues. The germline V gene encodes CDR1 MNHEY and CDR2 SVGEGT. The CDR3: CASRPIAGKETQYF. The CDR3 bases are TGTGCCAGCAGACCTATAGCGGGTAAAGAGACCCAGTACTTC.

This clonotype was recorded only once. V gene TRBV6-1 combines with J gene TRBJ1-2; 8 bases fit TRBD1. This CDR3 spans 19 amino acids. Germline trimming cut 6 bases from V and 4 bases from J; bases unmatched to any gene: 22. Germline V gives CDR1 MNHNS, CDR2 SASEGT. CDR3 residues: CASSPKPGQGFQLTYGYTF. Here the CDR3 DNA reads TGTGCCAGCAGCCCTAAGCCCGGACAGGGATTCCAATTAACCTATGGCTACACCTTC.

This chain links TRBV20-1 with TRBJ2-5; TRBD2 is a possible D gene (6 bases). CDR1 and CDR2 from the germline V gene are DFQATT and SNEGSKA (reference sequence). Trimming removed 6 bases at V and 4 bases at J, with 15 bases between. This CDR3 contains 13 residues. The CDR3 nucleotides are TGCAGTGCCAAGAGGGGAGGTCCAGAGACCCAGTACTTC. Translating gives CSAKRGGPETQYF.

This chain links TRBV6-2 or TRBV6-3 with TRBJ1-2, with D possibly matching TRBD1 (6 bases). In germline, CDR1 is MNHEY, CDR2 SVGEGT. V was pared by 4 bases and J by 6 bases, with 12 bases between. The CDR3 contains 13 residues. The CDR3, as DNA: TGTGCCAGCAGTTCCTCGGACAGCCATGGCTACACCTTC. As protein: CASSSSDSHGYTF.

This clonotype was seen a handful of times. The chain recombines TRBV14 with TRBJ2-7; D remains ambiguous. Germline V CDR1 and CDR2: SGHDN, FVKESK. There are 14 residues in the CDR3. Between the trimmed V and J ends, which lost 2 bases and 4 bases, there was a span of 12 bases. CDR3 sequence (DNA): TGTGCCAGCAGCCAACACGCCCTCCGGTACGAGCAGTACTTC. Its protein is CASSQHALRYEQYF.

The chain joins TRBV29-1 to TRBJ2-6; D perhaps matches TRBD2 (6 bases). Germline CDR1 and CDR2: SQVTM and ANQGSEA. The V end was cut by 7 bases, the J end by 0 bases, with 19 bases between. The CDR3 is 17 residues long. CDR3 in amino acids: CSAYIPGLFSGANVLTF. The CDR3 coding sequence is TGCAGCGCCTATATACCGGGACTCTTCTCTGGGGCCAACGTCCTGACTTTC.

V and J are TRBV6-1 and TRBJ2-5, with D perhaps matching TRBD2 (5 bases). The J call is doubtful: the DNA matches TRBJ2-7 better. This CDR3 comprises 15 residues. Germline-derived CDR1 and CDR2 are MNHNS and SASEGT. CDR3 DNA: TGTGCCAGCAGTGACAGAGAGGGTCCTCCGTACGAGCAGTACTTC. Its protein product is CASSDREGPPYEQYF.

As regards this clonotype: A much larger clone sits a single nucleotide away, making a read error possible. This chain connects TRBV29-1 to TRBJ2-7; the D gene is possibly TRBD2 (5 bases). The DNA end favors TRBJ2-5, so the J call may be wrong. The CDR3 spans 11 residues. The germline V gene encodes CDR1 SQVTM and CDR2 ANQGSEA. CDR3 sequence reads: CSASRRATQYF. In DNA form, the CDR3 reads TGCAGCGCATCGAGGCGGGCGACCCAGTACTTC.

This clonotype has a handful of counts. The chain has TRBV12-3 or TRBV12-4 and TRBJ1-2, with D unclear. The CDR3 has 13 residues. V lost 7 bases, J lost 2 bases, and 11 bases lay in between. The CDR3 spells CASTPIGNYGYTF. The DNA for the CDR3 is TGTGCCAGCACCCCTATCGGCAACTATGGCTACACCTTC.

The V and J genes are TRBV6-2 or TRBV6-3 and TRBJ2-3; D gene unclear. The CDR3 extends over 14 amino acids. Germline-derived CDR1 and CDR2 are MNHEY and SVGEGT. Trimming removed 2 bases at V and 8 bases at J, with 14 bases between. CDR3 residues: CASSYPNALGTQYF. CDR3 sequence (DNA): TGTGCCAGCAGTTACCCCAATGCGCTTGGTACGCAGTATTTT.

This clonotype was seen once. V usage is TRBV18 and J usage is TRBJ1-1; D call uncertain. From germline, CDR1 is KGHSH and CDR2 LQKENI. The CDR3 totals 13 residues. Trimming shortened V by 3 bases and J by 11 bases, and 16 bases separated the two germline ends. The CDR3 DNA is TGTGCCAGCTCACCGGACGGCACCCGGGTTGCTTTCTTT. Its protein is CASSPDGTRVAFF.

The genes are TRBV5-6 and TRBJ2-5; D perhaps matches TRBD2 (5 bases). CDR1 is SGHDT and CDR2 is YYEEEE in the germline V gene. V was clipped by 5 bases and J by 11 bases, with 19 bases between them. This CDR3 comprises 13 residues. CDR3 amino acids: CASRLAVYNEQYF. CDR3 sequence (DNA): TGTGCCAGCAGGCTAGCAGTTTACAATGAGCAGTACTTC.

This clonotype has a handful of counts. V gene TRBV7-3 combines with J gene TRBJ2-1, with 7 bases identical to TRBD2. CDR3 length: 15 residues. Germline V gives CDR1 SGHTA, CDR2 FQGTGA. V lost 5 bases and J lost 5; bases outside the gene matches: 9. The CDR3 here is CASSPRKGGHNEQFF. CDR3 DNA sequence: TGTGCCAGCAGCCCCCGGAAGGGAGGGCACAATGAGCAGTTCTTC.

This clonotype was seen a handful of times. This rearrangement joins TRBV6-2 or TRBV6-3 to TRBJ2-5; D unresolved. The germline CDR1 and CDR2 sequences are MNHEY and SVGEGT. The V end lost 2 bases, the J end lost 4 bases, and 8 bases lay between the germline ends. This CDR3 has 13 amino acids. For the CDR3, the DNA is TGTGCCAGCAGTTACGTTCGGCGAGAGACCCAGTACTTC. This sequence encodes CASSYVRRETQYF.

The chain joins TRBV6-5 to TRBJ2-3; the match to TRBD1 covers 8 bases. Germline V gene data show CDR1 as MNHEY and CDR2 as SVGAGI. V was pared by 8 bases and J by 3 bases, with 7 bases of the junction left unmatched. There are 14 residues in the CDR3. For the CDR3, the DNA is TGTGCCAGCGGGGGATACAGGGGGACAGATACGCAGTATTTT. Protein sequence: CASGGYRGTDTQYF.

The CDR3 spells CASSQELHGYTF. The CDR3 bases are TGTGCCAGCTCACAGGAATTGCATGGCTACACCTTC. The chain uses TRBV18 and TRBJ1-2, with D unresolved. The V and J ends lost 4 bases and 6 bases respectively, with 9 bases between them. The V gene's germline CDR1 is KGHSH and CDR2 LQKENI. This CDR3 comprises 12 residues.

The rearrangement uses TRBV21-1 and TRBJ1-2; the table calls TRBD1, which could not be checked here. TRBV21-1 is a recognized pseudogene. The CDR3 totals 15 residues. The CDR3 region is CASSKMTGINYGYTF. CDR3 nucleotides: TGTGCCAGCAGCAAGATGACAGGGATTAACTATGGCTACACCTTC.

With regard to this clonotype: Possible read error: a much larger clone is one base away. Here the CDR3 DNA reads TGCAGTGCTAGAGCTGAGCTTCAAGAGACCCAGTACTTC. Its translation: CSARAELQETQYF. The chain recombines TRBV20-1 with TRBJ2-4; D unresolved. TRBJ2-5 explains the end of the DNA better; the J call may be wrong. Germline CDR1 and CDR2: DFQATT and SNEGSKA (reference sequence). CDR3 size: 13 residues.